The 30 T cell receptor beta chains listed next were all sequenced from one sample in a study of patients and donors after allogeneic stem cell transplantation. Using its own MiXCR run on the RT-PCR reads, TCRdb lists one record per CDR3 protein. The top ten clones hold 50% to 65% of a sample with about 150,000 distinct CDR3 sequences, roughly two fifths of them seen once. The sample consisted of blood, either unsorted or a sorted T cell fraction (not recorded which). These TCRs come from a human donor who was either an allogeneic HSCT recipient or a stem cell or donor lymphocyte infusion donor (not recorded which). It is not recorded whose cells these are; they may come from a transplant donor.

This chain connects TRBV28 to TRBJ1-2, with 7 bases matching TRBD1. Germline trimming cut 5 bases from V and 1 base from J; bases unmatched to any gene: 7. The CDR3 has 15 amino acids. CDR1 and CDR2 from the germline V gene are MDHEN and SYDVKM. The CDR3 sequence: CASSLTGRDNYGYTF. The CDR3 region has the DNA TGTGCCAGCAGTCTGACAGGGCGGGATAACTATGGCTACACCTTC.

This clonotype has more than one count but fewer than ten. The rearrangement joins TRBV4-3 to TRBJ1-4; no firm D call. The V end lost 3 bases, the J end lost 11 bases, and 16 bases lay between the germline ends. The CDR3 length is 14 residues. Germline V gene sequence: CDR1 LGHNA, CDR2 YSLEER. The CDR3 sequence is CASSHAGGLGKLFF. The CDR3 DNA is TGCGCCAGCAGCCACGCAGGAGGCCTGGGGAAACTGTTTTTT.

V gene TRBV9 combines with J gene TRBJ2-7; no reliable D call. The ends were cut back, 4 bases at V and 2 bases at J, with 16 bases in the middle. Germline CDR1 is SGDLS and CDR2 is YYNGEE. This CDR3 spans 15 amino acids. The CDR3 sequence is CASSSAPARTYEQYF. The CDR3, as DNA: TGTGCCAGCAGCTCCGCCCCGGCCAGAACCTACGAGCAGTACTTC.

The chain employs TRBV7-9 and TRBJ1-1; D possibly corresponds to TRBD1 (5 bases). The germline V and J ends were trimmed by 2 bases and 11 bases, with 12 bases remaining between them. This CDR3 region has 12 residues. Germline V gene lookup returns CDR1 SEHNR and CDR2 FQNEAQ (reference sequence). CDR3: CASSLKGIGAFF. CDR3 coding DNA: TGTGCCAGCAGCTTAAAGGGGATTGGGGCTTTCTTT.

The chain has TRBV6-2 or TRBV6-3 and TRBJ2-1; D is tentatively TRBD1 or TRBD2 (5 bases each). Germline-derived CDR1 and CDR2 are MNHEY and SVGEGT. Trimming cost V 4 bases and J 4 bases, with 14 bases left between them. The CDR3 has 15 residues. CDR3: CASSSWDGRYNEQFF. The CDR3, as DNA: TGTGCCAGCAGTTCGTGGGACGGACGGTACAATGAGCAGTTCTTC.

The chain links TRBV20-1 to TRBJ1-1; the D is unclear. V was clipped by 5 bases and J by 3 bases, with 13 bases between them. The CDR3 has 13 residues. Germline V gene data show CDR1 as DFQATT and CDR2 as SNEGSKA (reference sequence). CDR3 amino acids: CSAFPWRDTEAFF. CDR3 sequence (DNA): TGCAGTGCTTTTCCCTGGCGGGACACTGAAGCTTTCTTT.

This chain uses TRBV9 with TRBJ2-2, with 9 bases aligning to TRBD1. This CDR3 spans 14 amino acids. Germline assignment: CDR1 SGDLS and CDR2 YYNGEE. V shed 3 bases and J 4 bases; nucleotides not matched to a gene: 1. The chain's CDR3 is CASSDRGRTGELFF. In DNA form, the CDR3 reads TGTGCCAGCAGCGACAGGGGGCGCACCGGGGAGCTGTTTTTT.

This clonotype appeared a few times. The chain has TRBV20-1 and TRBJ1-5; tentative D call: TRBD1 (5 bases). The germline gives CDR1 DFQATT, CDR2 SNEGSKA (reference sequence). The CDR3 length is 13 residues. V dropped 3 bases and J dropped 6 bases, with 12 bases sitting between them. The CDR3 DNA is TGCAGTGCTAGGGTCCCCGGGGGTCAGCCCCAGCATTTT. It encodes CSARVPGGQPQHF.

This clonotype was observed a handful of times. V and J are TRBV7-9 and TRBJ2-3; no clear D gene. Germline CDR1 reads SEHNR; CDR2 reads FQNEAQ (reference sequence). V lost 2 bases to trimming and J lost 0 bases, with 12 bases between them. The CDR3 is made up of 16 amino acids. CDR3 bases: TGTGCCAGCAGCTTACCAAGATTAGCTAGCACAGATACGCAGTATTTT. Amino acid sequence: CASSLPRLASTDTQYF.

In its sample, this clonotype was seen a few times. This sequence joins TRBV9 and TRBJ1-1; D might be TRBD1 (5 bases). The germline V gene has CDR1 SGDLS and CDR2 YYNGEE. The germline V and J ends were trimmed by 0 bases and 1 base, with 10 bases remaining between them. CDR3 size: 15 residues. CDR3 region: CASSVVGQSNTEAFF. The CDR3 DNA sequence: TGTGCCAGCAGCGTAGTCGGACAATCGAACACTGAAGCTTTCTTT.

Details on this clonotype: A read error may account for a junction end that differs from germline. The V gene is TRBV7-9, the J gene TRBJ1-3; unclear D gene. There are 13 residues in the CDR3. Germline V lookup: CDR1 SEHNR, CDR2 FQNEAQ (reference sequence). This CDR3 reads CATSFVSGNTIYF. DNA for the CDR3: TGTGCCACCAGCTTCGTCTCTGGAAACACCATATATTTT.

This sequence joins TRBV12-3 or TRBV12-4 and TRBJ2-3; maybe TRBD1 (5 bases). There are 13 residues in the CDR3. With 3 bases removed from V and 6 bases from J, the gap between germline ends came to 10 bases. CDR3 residues: CASSFNRWDTQYF. The CDR3 nucleotides are TGTGCCAGCAGTTTTAACAGGTGGGATACGCAGTATTTT.

This clonotype was observed once. The chain uses TRBV12-3 or TRBV12-4 and TRBJ2-3; D may be TRBD2 (5 bases). CDR3 length: 15 amino acids. Trimming left V 3 bases short and J 2 bases short, with 12 bases between. This CDR3 is CASSFYRGSTDTQYF. CDR3 sequence (DNA): TGTGCCAGCAGTTTTTACCGGGGATCCACAGATACGCAGTATTTT.

The chain combines TRBV6-2 or TRBV6-3 with TRBJ1-5; D ambiguous. Germline values: CDR1 MNHEY, CDR2 SVGEGT. Trimming left V 2 bases short and J 3 bases short, with 17 bases between. The CDR3 has 17 residues. The CDR3 DNA reads as TGTGCCAGCAGTTACGTTCTATTGTTGTCAGACAATCAGCCCCAGCATTTT. Encoded protein: CASSYVLLLSDNQPQHF.

This clonotype occurred many times. The CDR3 here is CSARRAGGQPQHF. The CDR3 DNA follows: TGCAGTGCTAGGAGGGCAGGGGGCCAGCCCCAGCATTTT. The chain has TRBV20-1 and TRBJ1-5; TRBD1 matches 8 bases. After removal of 3 bases from V and 7 bases from J, the junction contained 5 bases not matched to a gene. CDR1 is DFQATT, CDR2 SNEGSKA, per germline (reference sequence). The CDR3 length is 13 residues.

This clonotype was observed a few times. The V and J genes are TRBV2 and TRBJ1-6, with 8 bases fitting TRBD1. Germline loops: CDR1 SNHLY, CDR2 FYNNEI. V lost 6 bases and J lost 8; bases outside the gene matches: 3. The CDR3 contains 13 residues. The CDR3 region has the DNA TGTGCCAGCAGGGGCAGGGGGCATTCACCCCTCCACTTT. Protein: CASRGRGHSPLHF.

This clonotype was counted between two and nine times. The rearrangement joins TRBV10-3 to TRBJ2-5; D perhaps matches TRBD1 (6 bases). The germline gives CDR1 ENHRY, CDR2 SYGVKD. The CDR3 consists of 13 residues. Trimming removed 5 bases at V and 2 bases at J, with 9 bases between. Here the CDR3 DNA reads TGTGCCATCAGTCCTGGACAGCAAGAGACCCAGTACTTC. This translates into CAISPGQQETQYF.

This clonotype was picked up many times. The V and J genes are TRBV12-3 or TRBV12-4 and TRBJ1-1, with D uncertain. With 3 bases removed from V and 0 bases from J, the gap between germline ends came to 5 bases. The CDR3 runs to 13 residues. The CDR3 here is CASSFGLNTEAFF. The DNA of the CDR3 is TGTGCCAGCAGTTTTGGTCTGAACACTGAAGCTTTCTTT.

In its sample, this clonotype was seen a few times. The chain joins TRBV12-3 or TRBV12-4 to TRBJ1-2; no definite D call. The CDR3 runs 17 residues. V gave up 2 bases and J gave up 2 bases, with 18 bases separating them. The CDR3 DNA reads TGTGCCAGCAGTTTACCGTCGGGAGGGCCCATAAACTATGGCTACACCTTC. It specifies CASSLPSGGPINYGYTF.

The chain is built from TRBV12-3 or TRBV12-4 and TRBJ1-1; 9 bases are shared with TRBD1. The CDR3 has 18 amino acids. Losses at the gene ends were 5 bases for V and 3 bases for J; bases not matched to a gene: 16. This chain's CDR3 is CASSPTTGGNIGYTEAFF. The DNA of the CDR3 is TGTGCCAGCAGTCCGACCACAGGGGGCAATATCGGATACACTGAAGCTTTCTTT.

This clonotype was seen more than once but under ten times. This chain joins TRBV5-1 and TRBJ1-4; 7 bases are shared with TRBD1. V lost 2 bases and J lost 5; bases outside the gene matches: 3. Germline CDR1 SGHRS, CDR2 YFSETQ. This CDR3 spans 14 amino acids. The CDR3 protein is CASSLQGINEKLFF. CDR3 bases: TGCGCCAGCAGCTTACAGGGGATCAATGAAAAACTGTTTTTT.

The J gene is TRBJ2-4, the V gene TRBV11-2; tentative D call: TRBD2 (6 bases). V lost 0 bases, J lost 2 bases, and 17 bases lay in between. The CDR3 sequence is 18 residues long. The germline V gene has CDR1 SGHAT and CDR2 FQNNGV. CDR3 DNA sequence: TGTGCCAGCAGCTTAGATCCTGGAGGGGTCGGGTCCAAAAACATTCAGTACTTC. It yields the protein CASSLDPGGVGSKNIQYF.

The V and J genes are TRBV27 and TRBJ2-6; no clear D gene. The V and J ends lost 6 bases and 4 bases respectively, with 10 bases between them. The CDR3 is made up of 14 amino acids. Germline assignment: CDR1 MNHEY and CDR2 SMNVEV (reference sequence). For the CDR3, the DNA is TGTGCCAGCAGAATGATATCCGGGGCCAACGTCCTGACTTTC. This codes for CASRMISGANVLTF.

This chain joins TRBV11-2 and TRBJ1-6; 9 bases line up with TRBD1. The CDR3 is 16 residues long. CDR1 is SGHAT and CDR2 is FQNNGV in the germline V gene. Trimming cost V 5 bases and J 5 bases; bases outside gene matches: 7. CDR3 region: CASSGPGQGHNSPLHF. The CDR3 region has the DNA TGTGCCAGCAGCGGTCCGGGACAGGGTCATAATTCACCCCTCCACTTT.

The chain joins TRBV4-2 to TRBJ2-5; D is unclear. Per the germline V gene, CDR1 is LGHNA and CDR2 is YNFKEQ. V gave up 1 base and J gave up 3 bases, with 6 bases separating them. The CDR3 spans 13 residues. CDR3 protein: CASSQATEETQYF. Written as DNA, the CDR3 is TGTGCCAGCAGCCAAGCCACAGAAGAGACCCAGTACTTC.

This chain links TRBV4-2 with TRBJ2-7, with TRBD1 matching 7 bases. Germline lookup yields CDR1 LGHNA and CDR2 YNFKEQ. The CDR3 is made up of 11 amino acids. Trimming removed 1 base from V and 9 bases from J; junction bases left unmatched: 0. The CDR3 nucleotides are TGTGCCAGCAGCCAAGGGACAGGGCAGTACTTC. Its translation is CASSQGTGQYF.

The V call is TRBV12-3 or TRBV12-4, the J call TRBJ2-5, with TRBD1 identical over 8 bases. V gave up 5 bases and J gave up 5 bases; unmatched junction bases: 7. The CDR3 is 14 amino acids. The CDR3: CASSHTGGRETQYF. CDR3 coding DNA: TGTGCCAGCAGTCACACAGGGGGACGCGAGACCCAGTACTTC.

V gene TRBV12-3 or TRBV12-4 combines with J gene TRBJ1-1; possibly TRBD1 for D (6 bases). The V end lost 3 bases, the J end lost 5 bases, and 10 bases lay between the germline ends. This CDR3 is 13 amino acids long. Written as DNA, the CDR3 is TGTGCCAGCAGTTTTGGGGGCCGGACTGAAGCTTTCTTT. Amino acid sequence: CASSFGGRTEAFF.

The chain uses TRBV7-3 and TRBJ1-3, with a tentative D call TRBD1 (5 bases). CDR3 length: 14 residues. The V end lost 8 bases, the J end lost 9 bases, and 20 bases lay between the germline ends. Germline assignment: CDR1 SGHTA and CDR2 FQGTGA. CDR3 coding DNA: TGTGCCAGCCCTCTTAGGGGCAGGGAAAGCACCATATATTTT. It yields the protein CASPLRGRESTIYF.

The chain links TRBV6-6 to TRBJ1-5; 7 positions match TRBD1. Looked up from germline, CDR1 is MNHNY and CDR2 is SVGAGI (reference sequence). After removal of 0 bases from V and 6 bases from J, the junction contained 11 bases not matched to a gene. The CDR3 has 17 residues. CDR3 sequence (DNA): TGTGCCAGCAGTTACTCTTTGGCAGGGGGAGTTGTTCAGCCCCAGCATTTT. Translating gives CASSYSLAGGVVQPQHF.